This TCR beta chain was documented in a study of T cell changes during pregnancy in multiple sclerosis. The CDR3 consists of 14 residues. The germline CDR1 and CDR2 sequences are SGHKS and YYEKEE (reference sequence). Trimming left V 3 bases short and J 14 bases short, with 18 bases between. Libraries were prepared by immunoSEQ multiplex PCR; TCRdb keeps only in-frame clonotypes and omits some of them. The data show tens of thousands of clones, with 94% seen just once and about 4.5% held by the top ten. The sample consisted of CD8+ T cells from peripheral blood mononuclear cells, taken in the first trimester of pregnancy. This chain uses TRBV5-5 with TRBJ1-6; the D is unclear. This TCR came from a female donor with multiple sclerosis, enrolled in a pregnancy study. The CDR3 region has the DNA TGTGCCAGCAGCTCGCGAACCGGGTCCCTGTCCCTCCACTTT. Its protein product is CASSSRTGSLSLHF.